This is a list of T cell receptor beta chains from one sample in a study of OX40 agonist ivuxolimab in advanced cancers. Here immunoSEQ multiplex PCR was the method, and the copy in TCRdb shows in-frame clones only, minus some. The data show roughly 48,000 clones, 75% to 85% seen once. The sequencing used CD4+ or CD8+ T cells sorted from blood, collected in a trial of the OX40 agonist ivuxolimab. The receptors stem from an adult with an advanced solid tumor such as melanoma, head and neck, liver or kidney cancer. Each CDR3 is given without its conserved first and last residue. Rows give clone size only sometimes, using once, few, many, or a class for an expanded clone.

V gene,J gene,clone size,CDR3 protein
TRBV5-6,TRBJ2-7,NA,ASSSRTGTYEQY
TRBV7-9,TRBJ2-7,NA,ASSFGLAGEQY
TRBV18,TRBJ1-1,few,ASSPKWENTEAF
TRBV14,TRBJ2-2,NA,ASSRERTGVTGELF
TRBV11-3,TRBJ2-1,NA,ASSFSGGASEQF
TRBV7-2,TRBJ1-5,once,ASSLEMRGAREPQH
TRBV21-1,TRBJ2-1,NA,ASSTTSGGAFRYYEQF
TRBV10-3,TRBJ2-7,few,AISESTGFSHEQY
TRBV7-2,TRBJ1-6,few,ASSGRDRGYSPLH
TRBV5-1,TRBJ2-1,NA,ASSQEGNNYNEQF
TRBV11-2,TRBJ2-7,once,ASSEQLNEQY
TRBV5-1,TRBJ1-5,NA,ASSLEGQEVQPQH
TRBV10-3,TRBJ2-7,NA,AKKCWRGYPYEQY
TRBV19,TRBJ1-4,NA,ASSIVSVRTNEKLF
TRBV27,TRBJ2-1,NA,ASTAEGQGLNEQF
TRBV7-2,TRBJ2-2,once,ASSSDRGTGELF
TRBV9,TRBJ1-1,NA,ASSVGQGGMNTEAF
TRBV30,TRBJ2-2,NA,AWEDRLISGELF
TRBV7-9,TRBJ1-1,NA,ASSESVRLAF
TRBV5-4,TRBJ2-5,NA,ASSFGTGGKETQY
TRBV19,TRBJ1-5,NA,ASSIRRDTQPQH
TRBV27,TRBJ1-4,NA,ASSSGRTGTLEKLF
TRBV7-7,TRBJ2-7,NA,ASSLASGGQSYEQY
TRBV18,TRBJ2-1,few,ASSPSSGGEF
TRBV6-7,TRBJ2-5,NA,ASSYNDRAPETQY
TRBV5-1,TRBJ2-3,NA,ASSPDSASTDTQY
TRBV5-4,TRBJ2-2,few,ASSLGVPGQAGELF
TRBV19,TRBJ2-2,NA,ASSAYQNTGELF
TRBV10-1,TRBJ2-3,NA,ASSGSQDSGGAVGTDTQY
TRBV7-6,TRBJ1-4,NA,ASSSDPDEKLF
TRBV2,TRBJ2-7,NA,ASSGGRSSYEQY
TRBV6-1,TRBJ1-1,NA,ASSRDRGIGEAF
TRBV5-6,TRBJ2-3,NA,ASSFLFAAGVLY
TRBV5-1,TRBJ2-3,NA,ASSPAAWPNTQY
TRBV7-2,TRBJ2-5,NA,ASSPGLAGGQETQY
TRBV9,TRBJ1-1,NA,ASSVVDRATEAF
TRBV5-1,TRBJ2-7,NA,ASSGVGQSYEQY
TRBV6-5,TRBJ1-2,NA,ASRLGTGTYGYT
TRBV30,TRBJ2-3,few,AWQGGATDTQY
TRBV7-3,TRBJ2-2,NA,ASSLLAGGLSGELF
TRBV29-1,TRBJ2-2,NA,SVAVSGGTGELF
TRBV5-4,TRBJ2-5,NA,ASSPQGGRQETQY
TRBV9,TRBJ1-2,NA,ASSADRGDGYT
TRBV6-5,TRBJ1-2,NA,ASSPDRTYGYT
TRBV9,TRBJ1-1,NA,ASSAQGGDTEAF
TRBV5-6,TRBJ1-1,NA,ASSLSTGKAF
TRBV6-6,TRBJ2-5,NA,ASSFQGQAGETQY
TRBV7-9,TRBJ2-7,NA,ASSLGAASGEQY
TRBV10-3,TRBJ1-5,NA,AISEGDNSNQPQH
TRBV11-2,TRBJ2-1,NA,ASSSSGGARNNEQF
TRBV5-1,TRBJ2-1,NA,ASSLGQYNEQF
TRBV6-6,TRBJ2-7,NA,ASSYGQDLYEQY
TRBV7-8,TRBJ1-1,NA,ASSLAEGRTEAF
TRBV7-8,TRBJ1-4,NA,ASSLALGGNEKLF